These 21 T cell receptor beta chains came from one sample sequenced in a study of cytomegalovirus exposure and HLA in healthy donors. PCR amplification relied on 60 Vbeta primers (plus 13 Jbeta primers). Profiling relied on immunoSEQ multiplex PCR, and the TCRdb table lists in-frame clones only, not all of them. The data hold 150,000 or so clones, with 75% to 80% observed a single time. The sequencing sample was made of PBMCs. Source of these receptors: a man aged 40-50 years in good health and CMV-seropositive.

The J gene is TRBJ2-7, the V gene TRBV5-1; D is undetermined. The V gene lost 4 bases and the J gene lost 1 base, with 21 bases spanning the gap. Germline assignment: CDR1 SGHRS and CDR2 YFSETQ. This CDR3 spans 17 amino acids. This chain's CDR3 is CASSENPRAHSSYEQYF. The CDR3 nucleotides read TGCGCCAGCAGCGAGAATCCCAGAGCGCATTCTTCCTACGAGCAGTACTTC.

The chain recombines TRBV11-2 with TRBJ2-5; 8 nucleotides line up with TRBD1. The CDR3 extends over 14 amino acids. From germline, CDR1 is SGHAT and CDR2 FQNNGV. Trimming removed 5 bases from V and 5 bases from J; junction bases left unmatched: 7. The CDR3, as DNA: TGTGCCAGCAGCCTCACAGGGGGAGTCGAGACCCAGTACTTC. Translation: CASSLTGGVETQYF.

The chain combines TRBV4-1 with TRBJ1-5; a possible D gene is TRBD1 (5 bases). Germline values: CDR1 MGHRA, CDR2 YSYEKL. CDR3 length equals 13 residues. V lost 6 bases and J 2 bases, leaving 8 bases between the germline ends. CDR3 DNA: TGCGCCAGCAGTTGGGGGGGCAATCAGCCCCAGCATTTT. This encodes CASSWGGNQPQHF.

V is TRBV27 and J is TRBJ1-5; 9 nucleotides match TRBD1. This CDR3 region has 16 residues. The V segment lost 6 bases and the J segment 2 bases; nucleotides outside the gene matches: 8. CDR1 and CDR2 (germline): MNHEY, SMNVEV (reference sequence). CDR3 in amino acids: CASSRGQGWGNQPQHF. The CDR3 DNA reads as TGTGCCAGCAGCCGGGGACAGGGCTGGGGCAATCAGCCCCAGCATTTT.

The chain uses TRBV27 and TRBJ1-1; 9 bases fit TRBD1. The trim removed 6 bases at V and 6 bases at J, leaving 8 bases unmatched. The CDR3 spans 14 residues. Germline CDR1 reads MNHEY; CDR2 reads SMNVEV (reference sequence). CDR3: CASRGQGKLPEAFF. DNA for the CDR3: TGTGCCAGCAGGGGACAGGGTAAGTTACCTGAAGCTTTCTTT.

V is TRBV19 and J is TRBJ1-1; 8 bases fit TRBD1. The V segment lost 5 bases and the J segment 3 bases; nucleotides outside the gene matches: 2. Germline V gene lookup returns CDR1 LNHDA and CDR2 SQIVND (reference sequence). This CDR3 has 13 amino acids. CDR3 bases: TGTGCCAGTAGTCGACAGGGGCACACTGAAGCTTTCTTT. Its translation is CASSRQGHTEAFF.

This clone was picked up a small number of times. This chain links TRBV5-1 with TRBJ2-2; 9 nucleotides align to TRBD2. CDR1 and CDR2 from the germline V gene are SGHRS and YFSETQ. The J segment lost 7 bases and the V segment lost 4 bases, leaving 11 bases of the junction unmatched. The CDR3 consists of 16 residues. The CDR3 here is CASSPGTSWPNGELFF. As DNA, the CDR3 is TGCGCCAGCAGCCCTGGGACTAGCTGGCCCAACGGGGAGCTGTTTTTT.

V and J are TRBV6-5 and TRBJ2-1; 9 bases match TRBD2. With V trimmed by 2 bases and J by 1 base, 3 bases remained unmatched. CDR3 length: 16 residues. Per germline, CDR1 MNHEY and CDR2 SVGAGI. Written as DNA, the CDR3 is TGTGCCAGCAGTTACCTAGCGGGATTATCCTACAATGAGCAGTTCTTC. This translates into CASSYLAGLSYNEQFF.

V gene TRBV19 combines with J gene TRBJ1-2; D is possibly TRBD1 (6 bases). CDR3 size: 14 residues. V dropped 5 bases and J dropped 3 bases, with 13 bases sitting between them. Germline CDR1 LNHDA, CDR2 SQIVND (reference sequence). CDR3 in amino acids: CASSARQDYYGYTF. Written as DNA, the CDR3 is TGTGCCAGTAGTGCCCGACAGGACTACTATGGCTACACCTTC.

This chain connects TRBV6-1 to TRBJ2-7, with D possibly matching TRBD1 (5 bases). The CDR3 length is 15 residues. Germline CDR1 and CDR2: MNHNS and SASEGT. Trimming took 0 bases from V and 0 from J, leaving 9 bases between them. CDR3 nucleotides: TGTGCCAGCAGTGAAGCACAGGTTTACTCCTACGAGCAGTACTTC. Amino acids: CASSEAQVYSYEQYF.

The chain employs TRBV2 and TRBJ1-2; TRBD1 is a possible D gene (5 bases). Germline V gene data show CDR1 as SNHLY and CDR2 as FYNNEI. V was clipped by 6 bases and J by 5 bases, with 16 bases between them. This CDR3 comprises 14 residues. This CDR3 reads CASRPTEPGYGYTF. Here the CDR3 DNA reads TGTGCCAGCAGGCCGACAGAGCCTGGATATGGCTACACCTTC.

The V call is TRBV29-1, the J call TRBJ2-7; D is perhaps TRBD2 (5 bases). V dropped 4 bases and J dropped 0 bases, with 10 bases sitting between them. The CDR3 runs 13 residues. Per the germline V gene, CDR1 is SQVTM and CDR2 is ANQGSEA. Written as DNA, the CDR3 is TGCAGCGTTGTAGGGCGGGTCTCCTACGAGCAGTACTTC. As protein: CSVVGRVSYEQYF.

This chain joins TRBV6-1 and TRBJ2-7, with D uncertain. The CDR3 length is 13 residues. Trimming shortened V by 3 bases and J by 2 bases, and 8 bases separated the two germline ends. Germline loops: CDR1 MNHNS, CDR2 SASEGT. The CDR3 nucleotides are TGTGCCAGCAGTGATACTGGTCCCTACGAGCAGTACTTC. It translates to CASSDTGPYEQYF.

The CDR3: CASSTNHYSGAGGEQFF. The CDR3 DNA reads as TGTGCCAGCAGCACTAACCATTATAGCGGGGCCGGCGGGGAGCAGTTCTTC. The J gene is TRBJ2-1, the V gene TRBV5-4; 8 positions match TRBD2. Trimming at V came to 4 bases and at J to 10 bases, leaving 19 bases not matched to a gene. Germline values: CDR1 SGHNT, CDR2 YYREEE (reference sequence). The CDR3 contains 17 residues.

This clone has a handful of counts. J is TRBJ1-2 and V is TRBV9; a possible D gene is TRBD1 (5 bases). The germline gives CDR1 SGDLS, CDR2 YYNGEE. The ends were cut back, 4 bases at V and 8 bases at J, with 9 bases in the middle. The CDR3 spans 11 residues. CDR3 sequence reads: CASSQGRGYTF. CDR3 DNA sequence: TGTGCCAGCAGCCAGGGCCGGGGCTACACCTTC.

The V call is TRBV7-9, the J call TRBJ1-5, with D unresolved. V gave up 1 base and J gave up 1 base, with 8 bases separating them. Germline lookup yields CDR1 SEHNR and CDR2 FQNEAQ (reference sequence). CDR3 length equals 15 residues. The CDR3 DNA reads TGTGCCAGCAGCTTAGGAGACATAAGCAATCAGCCCCAGCATTTT. Its translation is CASSLGDISNQPQHF. Filled out from reference TRBV7-9 and TRBJ1-5, the complete variable domain reads DTGVSQNPRHKITKRGQNVTFRCDPISEHNRLYWYRQTLGQGPEFLTYFQNEAQLEKSRLLSDRFSAERPKGSFSTLEIQRTEQGDSAMYLCASSLGDISNQPQHFGDGTRLSIL.

CDR3 protein: CASSQDPLAVSSYEQYF. CDR3 in DNA: TGCGCCAGCAGCCAAGATCCACTAGCGGTGAGCTCCTACGAGCAGTACTTC. This sequence joins TRBV4-1 and TRBJ2-5; 8 bases fit TRBD2. The J call may be wrong; the DNA end is better matched by TRBJ2-7. Per germline, CDR1 MGHRA and CDR2 YSYEKL. This CDR3 region has 17 residues.

The chain joins TRBV11-3 to TRBJ2-7; 9 nucleotides align to TRBD1. The CDR3 spans 13 residues. Trimming at V came to 5 bases and at J to 9 bases, leaving 8 bases not matched to a gene. Germline V gene data show CDR1 as SGHNT and CDR2 as YENEEA. The CDR3 sequence is CASSGLDRGGQYF. The DNA of the CDR3 is TGTGCCAGCAGCGGATTGGACAGGGGTGGGCAGTACTTC.

As concerns this clone: Different DNA sequences within this sample yield the same CDR3. The CDR3 region has the DNA TGTGCCAGCAGGGGTGAAGCGGGGGCCAACGTCCTGACTTTC. Protein: CASRGEAGANVLTF. The chain recombines TRBV2 with TRBJ2-6, with D hard to call. Germline V CDR1 and CDR2: SNHLY, FYNNEI. V dropped 6 bases and J dropped 4 bases, with 10 bases sitting between them. The CDR3 spans 14 residues.

This chain uses TRBV19 with TRBJ2-5, with 15 bases that match TRBD2. The CDR3 has 17 residues. The V segment lost 6 bases and the J segment 3 bases; nucleotides outside the gene matches: 8. Per the germline V gene, CDR1 is LNHDA and CDR2 is SQIVND (reference sequence). The CDR3 is CASSLYGLAGGEETQYF. CDR3 coding DNA: TGTGCCAGTAGCCTCTACGGACTAGCGGGAGGGGAAGAGACCCAGTACTTC.

This chain uses TRBV5-4 with TRBJ2-7; TRBD2 agrees at 9 bases. Per the germline V gene, CDR1 is SGHNT and CDR2 is YYREEE (reference sequence). CDR3 length equals 13 residues. The CDR3 loop reads CASSLDQAGGPSV. The CDR3 DNA follows: TGTGCCAGCAGCTTGGATCAGGCGGGAGGGCCTTCAGTC.